One and the same sample provided the 19 T cell receptor beta chains below, sequenced in a study of cytotoxic CD8 clonotypes in ibrutinib-treated CLL. TCRdb keeps only in-frame clones here, not all; method: immunoSEQ multiplex PCR. The sample holds more than 140,000 clones, 77% seen once. This specimen was PBMCs, taken after 12 months of ibrutinib treatment. These receptors were collected from a human donor with chronic lymphocytic leukemia.

In nucleotides, the CDR3 is TGTGCCAGCTCACTCCGCCAAGAGACCCAGTACTTC. Protein sequence: CASSLRQETQYF. The V call is TRBV18, the J call TRBJ2-5; no clear D gene. V lost 4 bases and J lost 1, with 4 bases in between. Germline V CDR1 and CDR2: KGHSH, LQKENI. CDR3 length: 12 amino acids.

V gene TRBV10-3 combines with J gene TRBJ2-2; 8 bases match TRBD2. Germline V gene data show CDR1 as ENHRY and CDR2 as SYGVKD. CDR3 length: 14 residues. V dropped 10 bases and J dropped 3; count of bases not matched to a gene: 7. CDR3 DNA: TGTGCCACCAAAGCGGGGGACCACACCGGGGAGCTGTTTTTT. Its protein product is CATKAGDHTGELFF.

The rearrangement uses TRBV6-5 and TRBJ1-2; D might be TRBD1 (6 bases). CDR3 size: 13 residues. Germline-derived CDR1 and CDR2 are MNHEY and SVGAGI. Trimming cost V 4 bases and J 4 bases, with 10 bases left between them. CDR3 sequence (DNA): TGTGCCAGCAGTTCCGACAGGATCTATGGCTACACCTTC. This translates into CASSSDRIYGYTF.

This chain uses TRBV7-6 with TRBJ2-7; TRBD1 is a possible D gene (5 bases). The CDR3 is 13 residues long. In germline, CDR1 is SGHVS, CDR2 FNYEAQ. V was cut by 5 bases and J by 3 bases, with 11 bases left in between. CDR3 DNA sequence: TGTGCCAGCAGCCAACAGGTAAACTACGAGCAGTACTTC. Amino acid sequence: CASSQQVNYEQYF.

The V call is TRBV7-9, the J call TRBJ2-1, with 8 bases identical to TRBD2. The CDR3 contains 17 residues. V shed 0 bases and J 1 base; nucleotides not matched to a gene: 5. CDR1 and CDR2 (germline): SEHNR, FQNEAQ (reference sequence). CDR3 residues: CASSLALAGGSYNEQFF. As DNA, the CDR3 is TGTGCCAGCAGCTTAGCGCTCGCGGGAGGTTCCTACAATGAGCAGTTCTTC.

The J gene is TRBJ1-2, the V gene TRBV6-1; 8 positions agree with TRBD1. The length of the CDR3 is 14 residues. Germline-derived CDR1 and CDR2 are MNHNS and SASEGT. V lost 5 bases and J lost 1; bases outside the gene matches: 3. DNA for the CDR3: TGTGCCAGCAGTCAGGGGGCTTTTAACTATGGCTACACCTTC. Translated, it gives CASSQGAFNYGYTF.

The V call is TRBV7-9, the J call TRBJ1-5; 8 bases fit TRBD1. The CDR3 sequence is 14 residues long. Losses at the gene ends were 1 base for V and 4 bases for J; bases not matched to a gene: 0. Germline lookup yields CDR1 SEHNR and CDR2 FQNEAQ (reference sequence). This CDR3 is CASSLGTGNQPQHF. The CDR3 DNA reads as TGTGCCAGCAGCTTAGGGACAGGGAATCAGCCCCAGCATTTT. Using reference TRBV7-9 and TRBJ1-5 for the parts outside the CDR3, the full variable domain is DTGVSQNPRHKITKRGQNVTFRCDPISEHNRLYWYRQTLGQGPEFLTYFQNEAQLEKSRLLSDRFSAERPKGSFSTLEIQRTEQGDSAMYLCASSLGTGNQPQHFGDGTRLSIL.

The rearrangement joins TRBV11-3 to TRBJ2-2, with a tentative D call TRBD1 (6 bases). The V end lost 5 bases, the J end lost 7 bases, and 17 bases lay between the germline ends. CDR1 SGHNT and CDR2 YENEEA come from the germline V gene. This CDR3 is 15 amino acids long. The CDR3 coding sequence is TGTGCCAGCAGCGATACGGACAGCACGGTCGGGGAGCTGTTTTTT. Protein sequence: CASSDTDSTVGELFF.

This clone was detected once. This chain uses TRBV5-1 with TRBJ2-7; D tentatively reads TRBD1 or TRBD2 (5 bases each). This CDR3 has 15 residues. From germline, CDR1 is SGHRS and CDR2 YFSETQ. V gave up 0 bases and J gave up 3 bases, with 13 bases separating them. CDR3 protein: CASSLAGAVVYEQYF. The CDR3, as DNA: TGCGCCAGCAGCTTGGCCGGGGCGGTAGTCTACGAGCAGTACTTC.

The chain is built from TRBV9 and TRBJ1-1; D gene uncertain. Looked up from germline, CDR1 is SGDLS and CDR2 is YYNGEE. This CDR3 is built from 14 residues. The V and J ends lost 1 base and 2 bases respectively, with 9 bases between them. CDR3: CASSVSGGNTEAFF. The CDR3 DNA is TGTGCCAGCAGCGTATCGGGAGGAAACACTGAAGCTTTCTTT.

The chain couples TRBV7-2 to TRBJ1-1; 8 positions match TRBD1. Germline trimming cut 5 bases from V and 1 base from J; bases unmatched to any gene: 3. The germline V gene encodes CDR1 SGHTA and CDR2 FQGNSA. The CDR3 runs 14 residues. CDR3: CASSPQGGNTEAFF. The CDR3 coding sequence is TGTGCCAGCAGCCCACAGGGGGGGAACACTGAAGCTTTCTTT. The full variable domain, completed using reference TRBV7-2 and TRBJ1-1, is GAGVSQSPSNKVTEKGKDVELRCDPISGHTALYWYRQSLGQGLEFLIYFQGNSAPDKSGLPSDRFSAERTGGSVSTLTIQRTQQEDSAVYLCASSPQGGNTEAFFGQGTRLTVV.

J is TRBJ1-5 and V is TRBV10-3; D not resolved. The V and J ends lost 7 bases and 5 bases respectively, with 15 bases between them. CDR1 is ENHRY and CDR2 is SYGVKD in the germline V gene. This CDR3 has 14 residues. The CDR3 here is CAIMSGFSDQPQHF. CDR3 nucleotides: TGTGCCATCATGTCGGGGTTTAGTGATCAGCCCCAGCATTTT.

There are a few counts of this clone. The chain carries TRBV25-1 and TRBJ1-6, with D perhaps matching TRBD1 (6 bases). Germline CDR1 is MGHDK and CDR2 is SYGVNS. The CDR3 loop spans 15 amino acids. Trimming left V 3 bases short and J 10 bases short, with 16 bases between. The CDR3 DNA sequence: TGTGCCAGCAGTGACCAGGACAGAAATTCCTCACCCCTCCACTTT. It is translated as CASSDQDRNSSPLHF. The full variable domain, its missing parts supplied by reference TRBV25-1 and TRBJ1-6, is EADIYQTPRYLVIGTGKKITLECSQTMGHDKMYWYQQDPGMELHLIHYSYGVNSTEKGDLSSESTVSRIRTEHFPLTLESARPSHTSQYLCASSDQDRNSSPLHFGNGTRLTVT.

The genes are TRBV29-1 and TRBJ2-7, with 11 bases aligning to TRBD2. This CDR3 spans 13 amino acids. The germline V gene encodes CDR1 SQVTM and CDR2 ANQGSEA. J lost 12 bases, V lost 6 bases, and 13 bases had no gene match. CDR3 region: CSVPGPTSGGMYF. CDR3 nucleotide sequence: TGCAGCGTCCCCGGGCCTACTAGCGGGGGAATGTACTTC.

The CDR3 DNA follows: TGTGCCAGCAGCTTGCGGGGTGGTGTCGAATACAATGAGCAGTTCTTC. It yields the protein CASSLRGGVEYNEQFF. This chain joins TRBV7-9 and TRBJ2-1, with a tentative D call TRBD2 (6 bases). The germline gives CDR1 SEHNR, CDR2 FQNEAQ (reference sequence). This CDR3 is 16 amino acids long. V was shortened by 3 bases and J by 4 bases, with 16 bases between the two germline ends.

This chain joins TRBV4-1 and TRBJ1-6; D is undetermined. Trimming removed 0 bases at V and 4 bases at J, with 10 bases between. This CDR3 is built from 16 residues. CDR1 is MGHRA and CDR2 is YSYEKL in the germline V gene. The CDR3 sequence is CASSQEAVVYNSPLHF. Written as DNA, the CDR3 is TGCGCCAGCAGCCAAGAGGCAGTCGTTTATAATTCACCCCTCCACTTT.

The V gene is TRBV7-2, the J gene TRBJ2-7, with TRBD2 matching over 8 bases. This CDR3 comprises 16 residues. V lost 1 base, J lost 3 bases, and 8 bases stayed unmatched. Germline CDR1 SGHTA, CDR2 FQGNSA. The chain's CDR3 is CASSLGTSTPLYEQYF. DNA for the CDR3: TGTGCCAGCAGCTTAGGGACTAGCACCCCTCTCTACGAGCAGTACTTC.

V is TRBV2 and J is TRBJ1-1; the D gene is possibly TRBD1 (6 bases). Germline CDR1 is SNHLY and CDR2 is FYNNEI. The CDR3 is 13 residues long. The V end lost 8 bases, the J end lost 1 base, and 11 bases lay between the germline ends. The CDR3 DNA is TGTGCCAGCGCCGGACAGCAGAACACTGAAGCTTTCTTT. Translated, it gives CASAGQQNTEAFF.

This clone has more than one count but fewer than ten. The J gene is TRBJ1-2, the V gene TRBV18; 8 nucleotides match TRBD1. CDR1 is KGHSH, CDR2 LQKENI, per germline. V was clipped by 0 bases and J by 6 bases; unmatched bases: 15. The CDR3 consists of 18 residues. As DNA, the CDR3 is TGTGCCAGCTCACCACCGACGCGCGGTGGGGGACAGGCAGATGGCTACACCTTC. Translated, it gives CASSPPTRGGGQADGYTF.